Listed below are T cell receptor beta chains from one sample, sequenced in a study of identical twins. Each CDR3 protein gets one entry after TCRdb re-called the 5' RACE reads with MiXCR. The sample carries more than 650,000 distinct CDR3 sequences, 5.5% to 7.5% recorded once. Source material: naive T cells sorted from blood. These receptor sequences come from a man between 18 and 35 years old in good health. Each CDR3 is given with its conserved first and last residue. Fields, in order: clone size, CDR3 length, V gene, J gene, D gene, CDR3 protein, CDR3 DNA. D genes are given only for firm matches. Part of the rows lack a size; the others show once, few, many or a class for expanded clones.

few	16	TRBV12-3/TRBV12-4	TRBJ2-5	TRBD1	CASSPFGQANQETQYF	TGTGCCAGCAGCCCATTTGGACAGGCAAACCAAGAGACCCAGTACTTC
many	14	TRBV12-3/TRBV12-4	TRBJ1-5	TRBD1	CASMDRALGQPQHF	TGTGCCAGCATGGACAGGGCGTTAGGGCAGCCCCAGCATTTT
-	13	TRBV29-1	TRBJ2-2	-	CSVAPADTGELFF	TGCAGCGTTGCTCCAGCAGACACCGGGGAGCTGTTTTTT
-	15	TRBV7-2	TRBJ2-5	TRBD2	CASSPSGLAGVERYF	TGTGCCAGCAGCCCTAGCGGGCTAGCGGGAGTGGAGAGGTACTTC
few	15	TRBV3-1	TRBJ2-1	TRBD2	CASSPSSGIGNEQFF	TGTGCCAGCAGCCCCTCTAGCGGGATCGGTAATGAGCAGTTCTTC
many	14	TRBV20-1	TRBJ2-2	TRBD1	CSADGQVNTGELFF	TGCAGTGCGGATGGACAGGTTAACACCGGGGAGCTGTTTTTT
-	15	TRBV11-2	TRBJ1-3	-	CASSFGARVGNTIYF	TGTGCCAGCAGCTTCGGGGCCAGGGTCGGAAACACCATATATTTT
few	16	TRBV24-1	TRBJ2-3	-	CATSDLMSGDTDTQYF	TGTGCCACCAGTGATTTGATGTCAGGGGACACAGATACGCAGTATTTT
few	15	TRBV7-6	TRBJ1-6	TRBD1	CASSLGGTGNSPLHF	TGTGCCAGCAGCTTAGGGGGGACAGGGAATTCACCCCTCCACTTT
many	14	TRBV12-3/TRBV12-4	TRBJ2-3	-	CATSGPGVTDTQYF	TGTGCGACAAGTGGGCCGGGAGTCACAGATACGCAGTATTTT
few	13	TRBV20-1	TRBJ2-5	-	CSARGGGQETQYF	TGCAGTGCTAGAGGGGGCGGGCAAGAGACCCAGTACTTC
many	14	TRBV4-2	TRBJ2-1	-	CASRRETAYNEQFF	TGTGCCAGCAGGAGAGAAACAGCCTACAATGAGCAGTTCTTC
-	14	TRBV4-3	TRBJ1-6	-	CASSQANGRSPLHF	TGCGCCAGCAGCCAAGCCAACGGACGATCACCCCTCCACTTT
-	16	TRBV7-9	TRBJ2-3	-	CASSLRAGKSADTQYF	TGTGCCAGCAGCTTACGGGCGGGAAAGTCGGCAGATACGCAGTATTTT
many	14	TRBV20-1	TRBJ2-1	TRBD2	CSARTSGSYNEQFF	TGCAGTGCTAGGACTAGCGGGAGCTACAATGAGCAGTTCTTC
-	15	TRBV18	TRBJ1-1	-	CASSLGPSASTEAFF	TGTGCCAGCTCACTAGGACCCTCTGCTAGTACTGAAGCTTTCTTT
few	14	TRBV28	TRBJ2-7	-	CASSLQVGSYEQYF	TGTGCCAGCAGTTTACAGGTCGGGTCCTACGAGCAGTACTTC
few	17	TRBV6-1	TRBJ2-1	TRBD1	CASSSFLRDSSYNEQFF	TGTGCCAGCAGCAGTTTCCTCCGGGACAGCTCCTACAATGAGCAGTTCTTC
-	14	TRBV24-1	TRBJ2-4	-	CATASGVGKNIQYF	TGTGCCACCGCGTCGGGTGTCGGCAAAAACATTCAGTACTTC
many	11	TRBV20-1	TRBJ2-3	-	CSARYEDTQYF	TGCAGTGCTAGGTATGAGGATACGCAGTATTTT
-	18	TRBV20-1	TRBJ2-3	TRBD2	CSARDLGFAGGPRDTQYF	TGCAGTGCTAGAGATCTCGGTTTCGCGGGAGGGCCGAGAGATACGCAGTATTTT
many	15	TRBV20-1	TRBJ1-5	TRBD1	CSAGRQGTSNQPQHF	TGCAGTGCTGGAAGACAGGGGACGAGCAATCAGCCCCAGCATTTT
few	14	TRBV12-3/TRBV12-4	TRBJ1-6	-	CASSLGSESPPLHF	TGTGCCAGCAGTTTAGGTTCAGAGTCACCACCCCTCCACTTT
few	15	TRBV5-5	TRBJ2-5	-	CASSLEPIGDRTQYF	TGTGCCAGCAGCTTGGAACCAATTGGGGATCGAACCCAGTACTTC
few	12	TRBV7-9	TRBJ2-1	-	CASSFSSYEQFF	TGTGCCAGCAGCTTCTCTAGTTATGAGCAGTTCTTC
many	17	TRBV20-1	TRBJ2-2	TRBD2	CSARAQWREGGTGELFF	TGCAGTGCTAGAGCTCAGTGGCGGGAGGGCGGGACCGGGGAGCTGTTTTTT
many	16	TRBV12-3/TRBV12-4	TRBJ2-2	TRBD2	CASTRGLAQGTGELFF	TGTGCCAGCACCCGAGGACTAGCGCAAGGTACCGGGGAGCTGTTTTTT
many	15	TRBV25-1	TRBJ2-2	-	CASSPPQGMGGELFF	TGTGCCAGCAGCCCCCCACAGGGAATGGGCGGGGAGCTGTTTTTT
many	13	TRBV7-3	TRBJ1-2	-	CASSPGSLSGYTF	TGTGCCAGCAGCCCAGGTAGTCTCAGTGGCTACACCTTC
-	17	TRBV4-3	TRBJ2-4	-	CASSQEGGILAKNIQYF	TGCGCCAGCAGCCAAGAGGGGGGAATACTAGCCAAAAACATTCAGTACTTC
-	16	TRBV7-6	TRBJ2-1	-	CASSLVGDTGKSEQFF	TGTGCCAGCAGCTTAGTAGGCGATACAGGGAAGAGTGAGCAGTTCTTC